Here is one T cell receptor beta chain with its context. There is no known antigen for this receptor. No base-level quality is on record; no much larger clone is a single base apart. TCRbeta CDR3 regions were amplified from genomic DNA using the immunoSEQ Assay, a bias-controlled multiplex PCR. On the authors' methods: Within the assay, amplification of reference gene primers was used to estimate how many nucleated cells each sample contained. To quantify the absolute abundance of each unique TCRbeta CDR3 rearrangement, sequence reads were collapsed and filtered. For each sample, productive Simpson clonality was calculated as the square root of Simpson's diversity index over productive rearrangements. TCRdb carries this immuneACCESS record with in-frame sequences only. Its versions omit some clonotypes, under half of them owing to an unresolved V gene in the studies checked, with the rest unexplained. V and J calls and clone size are those listed in that table; D and trimming were worked out from the DNA. For this sample there are approximately 87,000 clones; roughly 80% appear just once. Of the sample, around 15% falls within the top ten clones.

Each collaborating institution followed its own protocols to collect whole blood in K2EDTA tubes. For TCRbeta analysis, collaborators shipped samples in one of three forms: frozen whole blood, isolated PBMCs, or DNA extracted from either of those sample types. This entry is derived from a study of blood T cell repertoires in COVID-19 (dated by TCRdb to 2020 to 2022). General notes on the study: The collaborator samples originated in the United States, Italy and Spain and spanned the acute and convalescent phases of COVID-19. The dataset comprised deeply sampled blood TCRbeta repertoires from subjects exposed to, actively infected with, or recovered from COVID-19. HLA class I and class II types, where available, came from metadata supplied by the sample provider rather than from assay-based typing. The material from the prospective study consisted of cDNA or gDNA derived from T cells, B-cell-depleted T cells, or PBMCs. The samples were drawn from two sources: the first 160 participants of the ongoing ImmuneRACE study, and 1,000 to 1,500 subjects contributed by 6 global collaborators. A de-identified subject ID, COVID-19 status, age in years and sex were almost always included in the sample metadata. The repertoires were released in a freely available public database meant as a resource for research on the immune response to SARS-CoV-2. General conclusions and limits of the study: The quantity of clinical and demographic metadata differed by source and by participant and was supplied without curation.

Sequencing was done on a sample of peripheral blood. The source of this sequence is a woman aged 80 or older with acute or convalescent COVID-19.

The CDR3 region: CASSRTAVAGGQFANTGELFF. The DNA is TGTGCCAGCTCACGGACGGCGGTAGCGGGGGGGCAGTTCGCGAACACCGGGGAGCTGTTTTTT. This sequence uses TRBV18 and TRBJ2-2; 11 middle bases align to TRBD2. At the junction V is shortened by 4 bases and J by 0 bases; bases outside the gene matches: 16. In the germline V gene, CDR1 corresponds to KGHSH and CDR2 to LQKENI. The CDR3 covers 21 residues, taking in both the cysteine and the phenylalanine. The DNA shown is the 63-base CDR3, in frame from base 1.